One sample yielded the 14 T cell receptor beta chains listed below, sequenced in a study of cytomegalovirus exposure and HLA in healthy donors. Vbeta (60) and Jbeta (13) primers were used in the PCR. The method was immunoSEQ multiplex PCR; TCRdb's version includes in-frame clones alone and lacks a portion of them. The sample yields 90,000 to 130,000 clones, 76% seen once. Sequenced material: PBMCs. These receptors all stem from a man aged 25-45 years in good health and CMV-seropositive.

The chain recombines TRBV10-2 with TRBJ1-1, with a weak D call TRBD1 (6 bases). This CDR3 contains 14 residues. Trimming left V 4 bases short and J 1 base short, with 10 bases between. Per the germline V gene, CDR1 is WSHSY and CDR2 is SAAADI. This CDR3 is CASSVDSSNTEAFF. The CDR3, as DNA: TGCGCCAGCAGTGTGGACAGTTCGAACACTGAAGCTTTCTTT.

The chain has TRBV29-1 and TRBJ1-5, with 8 nucleotides matching TRBD1. Trimming at V came to 7 bases and at J to 0 bases, leaving 5 bases not matched to a gene. The germline V gene encodes CDR1 SQVTM and CDR2 ANQGSEA. CDR3 length: 14 amino acids. The CDR3, as DNA: TGCAGCGCCGGGACAGGCAATAGCAATCAGCCCCAGCATTTT. Protein sequence: CSAGTGNSNQPQHF.

This clone was counted only a few times. The gene calls are TRBV30 and TRBJ2-7; 11 bases are a match to TRBD1. J was trimmed by 5 bases and V by 7 bases; bases with no gene match: 7. Germline V CDR1 and CDR2: GTSNPN, SVGIG (reference sequence). This CDR3 region has 13 residues. The CDR3 sequence is CAYGQGAIDEQYF. The DNA of the CDR3 is TGTGCCTACGGACAGGGGGCTATCGACGAGCAGTACTTC.

This rearrangement joins TRBV4-1 to TRBJ1-4; D unresolved. The CDR3 has 13 amino acids. Germline V CDR1 and CDR2: MGHRA, YSYEKL. Trimming shortened V by 0 bases and J by 8 bases, and 7 bases separated the two germline ends. CDR3: CASSQESEEKLFF. The CDR3 bases are TGCGCCAGCAGCCAAGAATCTGAGGAAAAACTGTTTTTT.

Only one count was recorded for this clone. The rearrangement uses TRBV5-1 and TRBJ2-7; 12 bases are a match to TRBD2. The V gene end was trimmed by 3 bases and the J gene end by 0 bases; junction bases not matched to a gene: 4. The CDR3 loop spans 16 amino acids. The germline V gene encodes CDR1 SGHRS and CDR2 YFSETQ. The CDR3: CASSYSSGGASYEQYF. The CDR3 coding sequence is TGCGCCAGCAGCTACTCTAGCGGGGGGGCCTCCTACGAGCAGTACTTC.

The rearrangement joins TRBV6-5 to TRBJ2-5; a weak D match, TRBD2 (6 bases). Germline loops: CDR1 MNHEY, CDR2 SVGAGI. The ends were cut back, 2 bases at V and 4 bases at J, with 17 bases in the middle. The CDR3 runs 16 residues. The DNA for the CDR3 is TGTGCCAGCAGTTACGCGCCGGGACGGGGGTTAGAGACCCAGTACTTC. Its translation: CASSYAPGRGLETQYF.

The rearrangement uses TRBV30 and TRBJ2-2; the match to TRBD2 covers 7 bases. CDR1 GTSNPN and CDR2 SVGIG come from the germline V gene (reference sequence). The CDR3 is made up of 16 amino acids. Trimming at V came to 1 base and at J to 2 bases, leaving 7 bases not matched to a gene. The CDR3 is CAWSALAVGNTGELFF. DNA of the CDR3: TGTGCCTGGAGTGCCCTAGCGGTCGGTAACACCGGGGAGCTGTTTTTT. Complete variable domain (other parts from reference TRBV30 and TRBJ2-2): SQTIHQWPATLVQPVGSPLSLECTVEGTSNPNLYWYRQAAGRGLQLLFYSVGIGQISSEVPQNLSASRPQDRQFILSSKKLLLSDSGFYLCAWSALAVGNTGELFFGEGSRLTVL.

This clone appeared once. The chain links TRBV5-1 to TRBJ1-6, with 9 bases fitting TRBD1. The V gene end was trimmed by 4 bases and the J gene end by 2 bases; junction bases not matched to a gene: 10. This CDR3 comprises 18 residues. In germline, CDR1 is SGHRS, CDR2 YFSETQ. DNA for the CDR3: TGCGCCAGCAGCCCATTCCCGGGACAGGGAACCTATAATTCACCCCTCCACTTT. Its translation: CASSPFPGQGTYNSPLHF. Drawing the rest from reference TRBV5-1 and TRBJ1-6, the complete variable domain is KAGVTQTPRYLIKTRGQQVTLSCSPISGHRSVSWYQQTPGQGLQFLFEYFSETQRNKGNFPGRFSGRQFSNSRSEMNVSTLELGDSALYLCASSPFPGQGTYNSPLHFGNGTRLTVT.

The chain employs TRBV10-1 and TRBJ2-1, with 10 bases lining up with TRBD2. CDR1 and CDR2 (germline): WNHNN, SYGVQD (reference sequence). The V segment lost 3 bases and the J segment 7 bases; nucleotides outside the gene matches: 9. There are 16 residues in the CDR3. The CDR3, as DNA: TGCGCCAGCAGTGAAGGAGCGGGGGGGCCCCTAAATGAGCAGTTCTTC. This codes for CASSEGAGGPLNEQFF.

This chain links TRBV6-5 with TRBJ1-3; D might be TRBD1 (6 bases). The CDR3 extends over 15 amino acids. The V end lost 3 bases, the J end lost 4 bases, and 13 bases lay between the germline ends. From germline, CDR1 is MNHEY and CDR2 SVGAGI. CDR3 residues: CASSYLQGRGNTIYF. The DNA of the CDR3 is TGTGCCAGCAGTTATCTCCAGGGGCGAGGAAACACCATATATTTT.

The genes are TRBV5-6 and TRBJ2-3, with 9 bases aligning to TRBD1. The CDR3 is 14 amino acids. Per germline, CDR1 SGHDT and CDR2 YYEEEE. J lost 0 bases, V lost 4 bases, and 0 bases had no gene match. The CDR3 DNA follows: TGTGCCAGCAGCGGACAGGGGAGCACAGATACGCAGTATTTT. This translates into CASSGQGSTDTQYF. The full variable domain, its missing parts supplied by reference TRBV5-6 and TRBJ2-3, is DAGVTQSPTHLIKTRGQQVTLRCSPKSGHDTVSWYQQALGQGPQFIFQYYEEEERQRGNFPDRFSGHQFPNYSSELNVNALLLGDSALYLCASSGQGSTDTQYFGPGTRLTVL.

V is TRBV10-2 and J is TRBJ2-5; 11 nucleotides align to TRBD1. CDR1 is WSHSY and CDR2 is SAAADI in the germline V gene. V was clipped by 7 bases and J by 5 bases; unmatched bases: 9. The CDR3 loop spans 15 amino acids. For the CDR3, the DNA is TGCGCCAGCAACCAGGACAGGGGGCAGCGGGAGACCCAGTACTTC. This sequence encodes CASNQDRGQRETQYF.

The rearrangement joins TRBV7-2 to TRBJ2-3; 7 bases match TRBD2. V lost 2 bases to trimming and J lost 2 bases; unmatched junction nucleotides: 7. The CDR3 has 16 residues. Germline V lookup: CDR1 SGHTA, CDR2 FQGNSA. As DNA, the CDR3 is TGTGCCAGCAGCTTATTAGGGCGGGGGACCACAGATACGCAGTATTTT. Translating gives CASSLLGRGTTDTQYF.

This clone was detected a few times. This chain connects TRBV10-3 to TRBJ2-5; no clear D gene. Germline V gene sequence: CDR1 ENHRY, CDR2 SYGVKD. The CDR3 sequence is 13 residues long. V lost 0 bases to trimming and J lost 5 bases, with 7 bases between them. This CDR3 reads CAISESTRETQYF. The CDR3, as DNA: TGTGCCATCAGTGAGTCGACTCGCGAGACCCAGTACTTC.